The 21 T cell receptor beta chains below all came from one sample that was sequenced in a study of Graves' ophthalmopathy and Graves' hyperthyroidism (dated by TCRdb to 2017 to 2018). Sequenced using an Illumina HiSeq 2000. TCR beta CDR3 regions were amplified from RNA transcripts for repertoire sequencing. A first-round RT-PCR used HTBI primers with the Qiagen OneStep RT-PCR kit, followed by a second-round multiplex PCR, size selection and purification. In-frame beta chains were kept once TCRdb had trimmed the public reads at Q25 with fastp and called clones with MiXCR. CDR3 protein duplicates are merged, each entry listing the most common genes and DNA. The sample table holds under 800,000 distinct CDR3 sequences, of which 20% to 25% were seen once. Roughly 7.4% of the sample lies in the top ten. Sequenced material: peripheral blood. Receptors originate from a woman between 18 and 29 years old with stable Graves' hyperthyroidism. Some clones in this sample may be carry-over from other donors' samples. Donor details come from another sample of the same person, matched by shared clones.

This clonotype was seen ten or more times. The CDR3, as DNA: TGCAGTGCTAGATCAGCCGGGGGGAGCAATCAGCCCCAGCATTTT. This translates into CSARSAGGSNQPQHF. V and J are TRBV20-1 and TRBJ1-5; possible D gene TRBD1, 5 bases. CDR1 is DFQATT, CDR2 SNEGSKA, per germline (reference sequence). The CDR3 has 15 residues. Trimming removed 2 bases from V and 1 base from J, with 12 bases in between.

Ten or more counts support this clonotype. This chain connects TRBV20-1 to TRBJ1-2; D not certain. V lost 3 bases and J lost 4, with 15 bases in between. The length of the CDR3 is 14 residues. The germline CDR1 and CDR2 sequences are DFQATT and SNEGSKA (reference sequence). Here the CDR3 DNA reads TGCAGTGCTAGGGAGGACGTGGGCTTCTATGGCTACACCTTC. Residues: CSAREDVGFYGYTF.

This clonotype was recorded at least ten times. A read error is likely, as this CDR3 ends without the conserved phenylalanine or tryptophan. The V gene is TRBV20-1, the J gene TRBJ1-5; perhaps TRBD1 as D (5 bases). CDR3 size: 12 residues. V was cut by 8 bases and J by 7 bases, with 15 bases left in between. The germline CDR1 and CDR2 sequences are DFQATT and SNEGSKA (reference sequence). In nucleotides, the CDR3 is TGCAGTTCGAACCGGGACGGGCAGCCCCAGCATTCT. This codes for CSSNRDGQPQHS.

Here the CDR3 reads CASSWSTGTYEQYF. The CDR3 nucleotides read TGTGCCAGCAGTTGGTCGACAGGAACCTACGAGCAGTACTTC. The rearrangement uses TRBV27 and TRBJ2-7; D is possibly TRBD1 (6 bases). From germline, CDR1 is MNHEY and CDR2 SMNVEV (reference sequence). Trimming removed 4 bases at V and 2 bases at J, with 12 bases between. The CDR3 extends over 14 amino acids.

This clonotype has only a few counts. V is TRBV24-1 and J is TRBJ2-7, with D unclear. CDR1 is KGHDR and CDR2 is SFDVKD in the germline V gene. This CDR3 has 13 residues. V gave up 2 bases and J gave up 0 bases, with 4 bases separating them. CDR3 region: CATSDSSSYEQYF. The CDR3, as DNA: TGTGCCACCAGTGATTCGAGCTCCTACGAGCAGTACTTC.

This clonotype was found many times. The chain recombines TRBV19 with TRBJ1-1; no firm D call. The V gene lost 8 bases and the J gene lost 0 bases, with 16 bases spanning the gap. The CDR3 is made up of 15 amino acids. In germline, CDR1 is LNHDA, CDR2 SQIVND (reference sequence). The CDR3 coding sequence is TGTGCCAGTTCCATTCAGGCGACATTGAACACTGAAGCTTTCTTT. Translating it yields CASSIQATLNTEAFF.

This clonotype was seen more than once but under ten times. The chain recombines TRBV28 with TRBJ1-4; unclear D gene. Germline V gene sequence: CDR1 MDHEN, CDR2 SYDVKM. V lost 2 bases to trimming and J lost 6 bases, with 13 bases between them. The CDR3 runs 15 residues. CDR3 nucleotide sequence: TGTGCCAGCAGTTTAGAGCTTTTGAGGGATGAAAAACTGTTTTTT. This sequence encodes CASSLELLRDEKLFF.

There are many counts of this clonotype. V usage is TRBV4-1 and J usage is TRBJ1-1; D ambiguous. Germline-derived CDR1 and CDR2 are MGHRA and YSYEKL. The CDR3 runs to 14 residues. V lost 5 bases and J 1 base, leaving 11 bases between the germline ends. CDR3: CASSGPLRNTEAFF. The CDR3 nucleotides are TGCGCCAGCAGCGGGCCTCTCAGGAACACTGAAGCTTTCTTT.

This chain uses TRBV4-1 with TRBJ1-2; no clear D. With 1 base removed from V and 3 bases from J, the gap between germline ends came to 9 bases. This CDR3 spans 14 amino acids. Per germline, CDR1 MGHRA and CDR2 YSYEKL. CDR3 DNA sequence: TGCGCCAGCAGCCAAGTTACACAGTACTATGGCTACACCTTC. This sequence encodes CASSQVTQYYGYTF.

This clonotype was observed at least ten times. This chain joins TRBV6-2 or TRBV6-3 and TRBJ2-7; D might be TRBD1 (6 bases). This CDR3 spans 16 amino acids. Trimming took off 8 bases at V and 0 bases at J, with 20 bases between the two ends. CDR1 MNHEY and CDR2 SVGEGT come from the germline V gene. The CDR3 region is CASFEFQGSFSYEQYF. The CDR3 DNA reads TGTGCCAGCTTCGAGTTCCAGGGGAGCTTCTCCTACGAGCAGTACTTC.

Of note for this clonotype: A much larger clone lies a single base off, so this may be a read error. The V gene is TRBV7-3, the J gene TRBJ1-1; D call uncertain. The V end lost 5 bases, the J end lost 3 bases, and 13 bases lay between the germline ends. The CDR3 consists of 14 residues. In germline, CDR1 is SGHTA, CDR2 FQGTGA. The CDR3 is CASSVRFRDTEAFF. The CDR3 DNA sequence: TGTGCCAGCAGCGTAAGATTTCGCGACACTGAAGCTTTCTTT. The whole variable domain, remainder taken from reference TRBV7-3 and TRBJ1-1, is GAGVSQTPSNKVTEKGKYVELRCDPISGHTALYWYRQSLGQGPEFLIYFQGTGAADDSGLPNDRFFAVRPEGSVSTLKIQRTERGDSAVYLCASSVRFRDTEAFFGQGTRLTVV.

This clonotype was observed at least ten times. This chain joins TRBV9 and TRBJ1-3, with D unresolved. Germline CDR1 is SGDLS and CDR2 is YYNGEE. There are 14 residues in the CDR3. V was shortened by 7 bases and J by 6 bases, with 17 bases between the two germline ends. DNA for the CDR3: TGTGCCAGCGGAACGGACGGAGATGTAAACACCATATATTTT. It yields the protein CASGTDGDVNTIYF.

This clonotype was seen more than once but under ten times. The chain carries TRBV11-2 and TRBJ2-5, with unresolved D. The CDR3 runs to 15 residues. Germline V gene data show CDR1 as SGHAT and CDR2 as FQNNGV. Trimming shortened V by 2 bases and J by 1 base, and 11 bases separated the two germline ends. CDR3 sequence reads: CASSLTFGSQETQYF. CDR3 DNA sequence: TGTGCCAGCAGCTTAACGTTCGGAAGCCAAGAGACCCAGTACTTC. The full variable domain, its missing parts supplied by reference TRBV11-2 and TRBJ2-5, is EAGVAQSPRYKIIEKRQSVAFWCNPISGHATLYWYQQILGQGPKLLIQFQNNGVVDDSQLPKDRFSAERLKGVDSTLKIQPAKLEDSAVYLCASSLTFGSQETQYFGPGTRLLVL.

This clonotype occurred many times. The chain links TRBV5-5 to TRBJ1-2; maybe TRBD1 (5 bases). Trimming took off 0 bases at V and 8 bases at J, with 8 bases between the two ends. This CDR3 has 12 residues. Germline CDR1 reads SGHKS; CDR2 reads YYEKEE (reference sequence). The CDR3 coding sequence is TGTGCCAGCAGCTTGGTAGGGGTAGGCTACACCTTC. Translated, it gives CASSLVGVGYTF.

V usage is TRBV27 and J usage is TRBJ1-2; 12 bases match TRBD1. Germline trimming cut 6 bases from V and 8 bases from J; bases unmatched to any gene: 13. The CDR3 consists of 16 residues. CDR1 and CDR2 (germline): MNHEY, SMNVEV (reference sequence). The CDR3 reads CASRRRPGQGAQGYTF. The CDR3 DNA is TGTGCCAGCAGGCGTAGACCGGGACAGGGGGCGCAAGGCTACACCTTC.

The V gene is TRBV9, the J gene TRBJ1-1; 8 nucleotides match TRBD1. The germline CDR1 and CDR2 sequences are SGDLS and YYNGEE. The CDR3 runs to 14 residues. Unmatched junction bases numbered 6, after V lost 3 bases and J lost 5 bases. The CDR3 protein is CASSDGQGVTEAFF. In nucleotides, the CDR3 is TGTGCCAGCAGCGACGGACAGGGTGTGACTGAAGCTTTCTTT. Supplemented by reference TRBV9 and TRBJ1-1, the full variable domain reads DSGVTQTPKHLITATGQRVTLRCSPRSGDLSVYWYQQSLDQGLQFLIQYYNGEERAKGNILERFSAQQFPDLHSELNLSSLELGDSALYFCASSDGQGVTEAFFGQGTRLTVV.

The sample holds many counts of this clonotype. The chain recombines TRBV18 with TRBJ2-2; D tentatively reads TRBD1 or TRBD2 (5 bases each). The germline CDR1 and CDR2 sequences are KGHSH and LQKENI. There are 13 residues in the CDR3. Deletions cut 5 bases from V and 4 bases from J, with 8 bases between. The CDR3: CASSWDPTGELFF. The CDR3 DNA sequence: TGTGCCAGCTCATGGGACCCCACCGGGGAGCTGTTTTTT.

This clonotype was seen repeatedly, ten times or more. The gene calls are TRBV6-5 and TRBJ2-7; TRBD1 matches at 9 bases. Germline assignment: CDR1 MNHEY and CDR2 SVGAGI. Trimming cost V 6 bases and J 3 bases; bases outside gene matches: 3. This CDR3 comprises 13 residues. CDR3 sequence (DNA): TGTGCCAGCAGGACAGGGGGAGACTACGAGCAGTACTTC. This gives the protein CASRTGGDYEQYF.

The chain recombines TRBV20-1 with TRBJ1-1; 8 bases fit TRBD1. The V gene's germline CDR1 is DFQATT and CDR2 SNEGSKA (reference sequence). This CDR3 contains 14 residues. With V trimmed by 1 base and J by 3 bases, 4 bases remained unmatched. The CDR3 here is CSARGTGRHTEAFF. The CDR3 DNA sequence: TGCAGTGCTAGAGGGACAGGGCGGCACACTGAAGCTTTCTTT.

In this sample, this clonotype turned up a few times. The CDR3 sequence: CASSLGLAGEAFF. CDR3 DNA: TGCGCCAGCAGCTTGGGACTAGCCGGGGAAGCTTTCTTT. The rearrangement links TRBV5-1 to TRBJ1-1; the D is unclear. This CDR3 region has 13 residues. The germline V gene has CDR1 SGHRS and CDR2 YFSETQ. The ends were cut back, 0 bases at V and 8 bases at J, with 11 bases in the middle.

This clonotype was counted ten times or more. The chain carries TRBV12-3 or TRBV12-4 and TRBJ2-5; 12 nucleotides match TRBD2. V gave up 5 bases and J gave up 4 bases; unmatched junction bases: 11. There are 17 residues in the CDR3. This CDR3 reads CASSLNPSGGDLETQYF. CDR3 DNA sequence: TGTGCCAGCAGTCTCAATCCTAGCGGGGGGGACTTAGAGACCCAGTACTTC.